This T cell receptor beta chain was sequenced in a study of patients and donors after allogeneic stem cell transplantation (dated by TCRdb to about 2020). Trimming costs V 1 base and J 11 bases, and their ends lie 22 bases apart. The germline V gene (reference sequence) specifies DFQATT as CDR1 and SNEGSKA as CDR2. The CDR3 numbers 15 residues from cysteine through phenylalanine. The CDR3 DNA has 45 bases and is translated from base 1. In the case of this clonotype: It has no known antigen specificity. It has no much larger one-base neighbor in the sample; base qualities were not kept.

Libraries were built with RT-PCR. Instrument on record: NextSeq 550. In TCRdb, the public reads were trimmed at Q25 with fastp and aligned with MiXCR, with productive beta chains retained. Entries that share a CDR3 protein sequence are merged under the most common genes and DNA. The sample table lists roughly 960,000 distinct CDR3 sequences, about a sixth of them with a count of one. The top ten clones comprise roughly 6% of the sample. The receptor was derived from a human donor who was either an allogeneic HSCT recipient or a stem cell or donor lymphocyte infusion donor (not recorded which). It is not recorded whose cells these are; they may come from a transplant donor. The V and J genes are TRBV20-1 and TRBJ2-3; the D gene lacks a confident call. Sequenced sample: blood, either unsorted or a sorted T cell fraction (not recorded which). The CDR3 sequence is CSARVRRPEVEVQYF. The DNA is TGCAGTGCTAGAGTACGCCGCCCCGAGGTCGAGGTGCAGTATTTT.